These T cell receptor beta chains were read from a single sample in a study of blood T cell repertoires in COVID-19. The protocol was immunoSEQ multiplex PCR, while the TCRdb copy is restricted to in-frame clones and leaves out a portion. The table lists 150,000 to 170,000 clones, more than 80% of them singletons. Sequencing input: peripheral blood. The receptors shown here come from a man aged 50 to 59 with acute or convalescent COVID-19. The CDR3 runs from the conserved cysteine through the conserved F or W.

>TRBV6-6|TRBJ1-6
CASSRRTGSSYNSPLHF
>TRBV6-4|TRBJ1-2
CASSEYPGQGARGYTF
>TRBV11-2|TRBJ1-5
CASSQASGNQPQHF
>TRBV5-5|TRBJ1-3
CASSLGGTGSGNTIYF
>TRBV11-1|TRBJ1-6
CASSLEPQGGSPLHF
>TRBV28|TRBJ1-2
CASSLLSGSRDYTF
>TRBV3-1/TRBV3-2|TRBJ2-2
CASRTANTGELFF
>TRBV12-3/TRBV12-4|TRBJ2-2
CASSPSTGELFF
>TRBV13|TRBJ2-2
CASSLEGLAGSTGELFF
>TRBV6-2/TRBV6-3|TRBJ1-2
CASSYYRAGDYGYTF
>TRBV27|TRBJ2-5
CASRMQGGETQYF
>TRBV18|TRBJ1-3
CASSDLQGFGNTIYF
>TRBV13|TRBJ2-7
CASSLVGQGYYEQYF
>TRBV7-9|TRBJ2-7
CASSLYSGVYEQYF
>TRBV11-1|TRBJ2-1
CASSKRGTTLNEQFF
>TRBV7-2|TRBJ2-3
CASSLRPAGDADTQYF
>TRBV14|TRBJ1-2
CASSQDYGSSGYTF
>TRBV11-2|TRBJ2-1
CASMLANEQFF
>TRBV5-1|TRBJ1-1
CASSLVQGRDTEAFF
>TRBV5-3|TRBJ1-1
CARSLVGDRLSLDTEAFF
>TRBV10-3|TRBJ2-1
CAISGKAGRENNEQFF
>TRBV9|TRBJ1-6
CASSPSAPSSYNSPLHF
>TRBV5-1|TRBJ2-2
CASSLASGGAGDTGELFF
>TRBV19|TRBJ2-5
CASSHRREVGETQYF
>TRBV9|TRBJ2-1
CASSVGTAGGNEQFF
>TRBV28|TRBJ2-7
CASSPSGSLYEQYF
>TRBV5-1|TRBJ1-4
CASSTGATNEKLFF
>TRBV18|TRBJ2-3
CASSPGLATDTQYF
>TRBV11-2|TRBJ2-1
CASSFARDYNEQFF
>TRBV12-5|TRBJ2-5
CASAPPPSGTQETQYF
>TRBV5-8|TRBJ2-7
CASSFGSSYEQYF
>TRBV2|TRBJ1-1
CASSELGAVNTEAFF
>TRBV4-2|TRBJ1-6
CASSLNVGQGNSPLHF
>TRBV2|TRBJ2-5
CASSDAVPQETQYF
>TRBV14|TRBJ2-5
CASSQEVFRGEETQYF
>TRBV12-5|TRBJ2-2
CASGQTGMEIAGELFF
>TRBV29-1|TRBJ2-7
CSVEAGVVYEQYF
>TRBV27|TRBJ1-6
CASSLGTPSRALHF
>TRBV7-3|TRBJ1-1
CASSLDRGNTEAFF
>TRBV13|TRBJ1-2
CASSLGLGAIYGYTF
>TRBV21-1|TRBJ1-1
CASSKYRANSHTEAFF
>TRBV19|TRBJ1-1
CASSIDRGGGEAFF
>TRBV6-5|TRBJ2-5
CASSWAGDTGETQYF
>TRBV5-1|TRBJ2-1
CASSRTGGNEQFF
>TRBV19|TRBJ1-5
CASSLDLLGPQHF
>TRBV9|TRBJ1-5
CASSAQGGSNQPQHF
>TRBV24-1|TRBJ2-3
CATSRNGASTDTQYF
>TRBV30|TRBJ2-2
CAWSVIWTSANTGELFF
>TRBV6-5|TRBJ2-7
CASSSWDREVYEQYF
>TRBV21-1|TRBJ2-6
CASSTDSFSGANVLTF
>TRBV7-6|TRBJ2-2
CATAPARRVTTGELFF
>TRBV5-8|TRBJ1-5
CASSADRGQPQHF
>TRBV7-3|TRBJ2-1
CASSLSGGLYNEQFF
>TRBV5-1|TRBJ2-5
CASSLVSGLIGETQYF
>TRBV11-2|TRBJ1-3
CASSLVEGTGNTIYF